Each of the 22 T cell receptor beta chains below was sequenced from the same sample in a study of Graves' ophthalmopathy and Graves' hyperthyroidism (dated by TCRdb to 2017 to 2018). Sequencing took place on an Illumina HiSeq 2000. For repertoire sequencing, TCR beta CDR3 regions were amplified from RNA transcripts. A first-round RT-PCR used HTBI primers with the Qiagen OneStep RT-PCR kit, followed by a second-round multiplex PCR, size selection and purification. Using fastp at Q25 and MiXCR, TCRdb reprocessed the public reads and kept productive beta chains. Under each unique CDR3 protein, matching rows form one entry showing the most common genes and DNA. This sample is represented by around 1.1 million distinct CDR3 sequences; less than 45% of them were singletons. The ten largest clones take up roughly 10% of the sample. The specimen sequenced was peripheral blood or thyroid tissue (not recorded which). Receptors were obtained from an adult man with Graves' hyperthyroidism.

This clonotype was observed a few times. V usage is TRBV5-1 and J usage is TRBJ2-7; 7 nucleotides match TRBD1. The junction had 3 bases not matched to a gene; V was cut back by 0 bases and J by 0 bases. Germline lookup yields CDR1 SGHRS and CDR2 YFSETQ. The CDR3 sequence is 15 residues long. The chain's CDR3 is CASSLAGTVSYEQYF. Written as DNA, the CDR3 is TGCGCCAGCAGCTTGGCCGGGACAGTCTCCTACGAGCAGTACTTC.

The rearrangement uses TRBV7-2 and TRBJ1-6; the D gene is possibly TRBD1 (6 bases). CDR3 length equals 18 residues. Germline V gene lookup returns CDR1 SGHTA and CDR2 FQGNSA. V was clipped by 5 bases and J by 6 bases, with 23 bases between them. The CDR3 DNA reads as TGTGCCAGCAGCCGAGGACAGACCCGACGGGGATCTAATTCACCCCTCCACTTT. Translating gives CASSRGQTRRGSNSPLHF.

This clonotype appeared many times. J is TRBJ2-5 and V is TRBV7-2; no reliable D call. Germline CDR1 and CDR2: SGHTA and FQGNSA. Trimming removed 5 bases from V and 5 bases from J, with 27 bases in between. There are 18 residues in the CDR3. CDR3 loop: CASSPTLGSSYAAETQYF. CDR3 in DNA: TGTGCCAGCAGCCCCACTTTAGGTAGTAGCTACGCGGCGGAGACCCAGTACTTC.

The rearrangement uses TRBV19 and TRBJ2-7; 9 bases align to TRBD1. V lost 5 bases, J lost 5 bases, and 10 bases stayed unmatched. The V gene's germline CDR1 is LNHDA and CDR2 SQIVND (reference sequence). The CDR3 length is 15 residues. CDR3 residues: CASSVGGQGSHEQYF. DNA of the CDR3: TGTGCCAGTAGTGTGGGGGGACAGGGTAGCCACGAGCAGTACTTC.

This clonotype was recorded at least ten times. This rearrangement joins TRBV14 to TRBJ1-4; D gene uncertain. CDR3 size: 15 residues. Germline assignment: CDR1 SGHDN and CDR2 FVKESK. Trimming removed 5 bases from V and 5 bases from J, with 15 bases in between. The CDR3 loop is CASSEGGVWNEKLFF. CDR3 DNA: TGTGCCAGCAGCGAAGGCGGAGTATGGAATGAAAAACTGTTTTTT.

The chain is built from TRBV2 and TRBJ2-5; maybe TRBD2 (7 bases). The V end was cut by 6 bases, the J end by 2 bases, with 16 bases between. CDR1 is SNHLY, CDR2 FYNNEI, per germline. The CDR3 runs to 15 residues. CDR3 sequence reads: CASRRGGGQQETQYF. CDR3 DNA: TGTGCCAGCAGAAGGGGCGGGGGCCAACAAGAGACCCAGTACTTC.

This chain links TRBV20-1 with TRBJ1-1; a possible D gene is TRBD1 (6 bases). The CDR3 consists of 13 residues. The V gene's germline CDR1 is DFQATT and CDR2 SNEGSKA (reference sequence). Trimming stripped 6 bases from V and 0 bases from J, with 11 bases between. The DNA for the CDR3 is TGCAGTGCCCGACAGGACCTGAACACTGAAGCTTTCTTT. Protein sequence: CSARQDLNTEAFF.

This clonotype has at least ten counts. This chain links TRBV20-1 with TRBJ2-7, with 11 nucleotides matching TRBD2. This CDR3 is 14 amino acids long. The germline gives CDR1 DFQATT, CDR2 SNEGSKA (reference sequence). V shed 4 bases, J shed 3 bases, and the junction held 5 bases outside the gene matches. The CDR3 sequence: CSAMTSGAHYEQYF. Here the CDR3 DNA reads TGCAGTGCTATGACTAGCGGGGCCCACTACGAGCAGTACTTC.

The V call is TRBV25-1, the J call TRBJ2-1; no clear D gene. In germline, CDR1 is MGHDK, CDR2 SYGVNS. With 6 bases removed from V and 3 bases from J, the gap between germline ends came to 6 bases. The CDR3 covers 12 residues. The CDR3 DNA reads TGTGCCAGCAGCCTCAACTACAATGAGCAGTTCTTC. Amino acid sequence: CASSLNYNEQFF.

Comments on this clonotype: This sequence may be a read error, since a much larger clone differs from it by one base. The rearrangement joins TRBV14 to TRBJ1-1; 9 bases line up with TRBD1. Germline CDR1 and CDR2: SGHDN and FVKESK. J was trimmed by 1 base and V by 2 bases; bases with no gene match: 8. The CDR3 totals 17 residues. The CDR3 here is CASSQTGQGGWNTEAFF. CDR3 nucleotide sequence: TGTGCCAGCAGCCAAACGGGACAGGGAGGATGGAACACTGAAGCTTTCTTT. The full variable domain, rest sourced from reference TRBV14 and TRBJ1-1, is EAGVTQFPSHSVIEKGQTVTLRCDPISGHDNLYWYRRVMGKEIKFLLHFVKESKQDESGMPNNRFLAERTGGTYSTLKVQPAELEDSGVYFCASSQTGQGGWNTEAFFGQGTRLTVV.

The gene calls are TRBV7-9 and TRBJ1-1; D gene uncertain. Germline CDR1 SEHNR, CDR2 FQNEAQ (reference sequence). The CDR3 sequence is 14 residues long. The V and J ends lost 5 bases and 5 bases respectively, with 15 bases between them. CDR3 in DNA: TGTGCCAGCAGCCCCCGTCAGAGGGTGACTGAAGCTTTCTTT. This gives the protein CASSPRQRVTEAFF.

The chain uses TRBV28 and TRBJ1-2; perhaps TRBD1 as D (5 bases). The germline V and J ends were trimmed by 5 bases and 3 bases, with 16 bases remaining between them. From germline, CDR1 is MDHEN and CDR2 SYDVKM. The length of the CDR3 is 15 residues. This CDR3 is CASSDGTETYYGYTF. The CDR3 DNA reads TGTGCCAGCAGTGACGGGACCGAGACATACTATGGCTACACCTTC.

Notes on this clonotype: At one of its ends the junction is not consistent with the germline gene, which may arise from a read error. The CDR3 DNA reads as TGTGCCAGCAGCGCCACCGGACAGGGCCCAGATACGCAGTATTTT. Protein sequence: CASSATGQGPDTQYF. The chain uses TRBV10-2 and TRBJ2-3; TRBD1 matches at 8 bases. Germline lookup yields CDR1 WSHSY and CDR2 SAAADI. The CDR3 runs to 15 residues.

This clonotype has ten or more counts. The V gene is TRBV6-6, the J gene TRBJ2-7; a possible D gene is TRBD1 (5 bases). V dropped 7 bases and J dropped 3 bases, with 16 bases sitting between them. Germline V CDR1 and CDR2: MNHNY, SVGAGI (reference sequence). The CDR3 is 14 amino acids. The CDR3 DNA is TGTGCCAGCAACCCGCGAATTGACAGCTACGAGCAGTACTTC. Translating gives CASNPRIDSYEQYF.

This clonotype was recorded a few times. This chain uses TRBV7-3 with TRBJ2-2, with D possibly being TRBD1 (7 bases). This CDR3 has 15 residues. Germline assignment: CDR1 SGHTA and CDR2 FQGTGA. Trimming shortened V by 2 bases and J by 5 bases, and 12 bases separated the two germline ends. The CDR3 nucleotides are TGTGCCAGCAGCTTATGGGCAGGGGGGACCGGGGAGCTGTTTTTT. Translated, it gives CASSLWAGGTGELFF.

In regard to this clonotype: One end of the junction varies from germline; a read error may be responsible. The chain is built from TRBV9 and TRBJ2-2; no reliable D call. Germline CDR1 SGDLS, CDR2 YYNGEE. This CDR3 region has 16 residues. The CDR3 here is CASRVGIVLNTGELFF. DNA of the CDR3: TGTGCCAGCCGCGTAGGTATCGTATTGAACACCGGGGAGCTGTTTTTT.

CDR3: CSVERTEGYTF. CDR3 coding DNA: TGCAGCGTTGAACGGACGGAGGGTTACACCTTC. The chain is built from TRBV29-1 and TRBJ1-2; D is unresolved. Trimming took 2 bases from V and 11 from J, leaving 12 bases between them. Germline loops: CDR1 SQVTM, CDR2 ANQGSEA. The CDR3 is made up of 11 amino acids.

The rearrangement joins TRBV28 to TRBJ1-3; 8 nucleotides match TRBD1. With V trimmed by 6 bases and J by 2 bases, 6 bases remained unmatched. The CDR3 covers 15 residues. Germline V CDR1 and CDR2: MDHEN, SYDVKM. CDR3 nucleotide sequence: TGTGCCAGCAGGGGGACAGGTTGGGCTGGAAACACCATATATTTT. It specifies CASRGTGWAGNTIYF.

The chain links TRBV9 to TRBJ2-5, with TRBD2 matching over 13 bases. J lost 7 bases, V lost 3 bases, and 6 bases had no gene match. The CDR3 spans 15 residues. Germline loops: CDR1 SGDLS, CDR2 YYNGEE. The chain's CDR3 is CASSAAGLAGLTQYF. The CDR3 coding sequence is TGTGCCAGCAGCGCAGCGGGACTAGCGGGGTTGACCCAGTACTTC.

The sample holds many counts of this clonotype. This sequence joins TRBV7-2 and TRBJ1-5, with D hard to call. Looked up from germline, CDR1 is SGHTA and CDR2 is FQGNSA. This CDR3 has 14 residues. Trimming pared 3 bases from V and 6 bases from J, leaving 12 bases between. CDR3 DNA sequence: TGTGCCAGCAGCTTGGAAGCGGTTCCTCAGCCCCAGCATTTT. Protein: CASSLEAVPQPQHF.

This chain links TRBV7-8 with TRBJ2-5; maybe TRBD2 (6 bases). Trimming left V 2 bases short and J 3 bases short, with 16 bases between. Germline CDR1 SGHVS, CDR2 FQNEAQ. The CDR3 runs to 16 residues. CDR3 coding DNA: TGTGCCAGCAGCTTACGGGGGTCTTATCGGGAAGAGACCCAGTACTTC. Its protein product is CASSLRGSYREETQYF. Full variable domain (rest looked up from reference TRBV7-8 and TRBJ2-5): GAGVSQSPRYKVAKRGQDVALRCDPISGHVSLFWYQQALGQGPEFLTYFQNEAQLDKSGLPSDRFFAERPEGSVSTLKIQRTQQEDSAVYLCASSLRGSYREETQYFGPGTRLLVL.

This clonotype was observed many times. The V and J genes are TRBV7-9 and TRBJ2-5; TRBD1 matches at 8 bases. CDR1 and CDR2 from the germline V gene are SEHNR and FQNEAQ (reference sequence). V dropped 3 bases and J dropped 4; count of bases not matched to a gene: 10. This CDR3 has 16 residues. This CDR3 reads CASSFGPSGQGETQYF. The CDR3 nucleotides read TGTGCCAGCAGCTTTGGTCCTTCCGGACAGGGAGAGACCCAGTACTTC.